This entry concerns a single TCR beta chain. Isolation of PBMCs gave at least 6 million cells per sample. Primed by a sample-barcoded 5' primer and a J-beta primer mix, a second PCR proceeded for 7 to 11 cycles. One entry per CDR3 protein, called by TCRdb with MiXCR from the 5' RACE reads. The table records under 750,000 distinct CDR3 sequences, roughly 48% of them present only once. The data were taken from a study of blood T cells in healthy people across ages. The CDR3 is 15 residues long. Germline loops: CDR1 SEHNR, CDR2 FQNEAQ (reference sequence). The V end was cut by 4 bases, the J end by 6 bases, with 18 bases between.

The sample was blood. The chain is built from TRBV7-9 and TRBJ1-2, with unresolved D. This TCR was recovered from a man older than 75 in good health. The CDR3: CASSSTYGDPNGYTF. CDR3 in DNA: TGTGCCAGCAGCTCTACCTATGGGGATCCCAATGGCTACACCTTC. Drawing the rest from reference TRBV7-9 and TRBJ1-2, the complete variable domain is DTGVSQNPRHKITKRGQNVTFRCDPISEHNRLYWYRQTLGQGPEFLTYFQNEAQLEKSRLLSDRFSAERPKGSFSTLEIQRTEQGDSAMYLCASSSTYGDPNGYTFGSGTRLTVV.